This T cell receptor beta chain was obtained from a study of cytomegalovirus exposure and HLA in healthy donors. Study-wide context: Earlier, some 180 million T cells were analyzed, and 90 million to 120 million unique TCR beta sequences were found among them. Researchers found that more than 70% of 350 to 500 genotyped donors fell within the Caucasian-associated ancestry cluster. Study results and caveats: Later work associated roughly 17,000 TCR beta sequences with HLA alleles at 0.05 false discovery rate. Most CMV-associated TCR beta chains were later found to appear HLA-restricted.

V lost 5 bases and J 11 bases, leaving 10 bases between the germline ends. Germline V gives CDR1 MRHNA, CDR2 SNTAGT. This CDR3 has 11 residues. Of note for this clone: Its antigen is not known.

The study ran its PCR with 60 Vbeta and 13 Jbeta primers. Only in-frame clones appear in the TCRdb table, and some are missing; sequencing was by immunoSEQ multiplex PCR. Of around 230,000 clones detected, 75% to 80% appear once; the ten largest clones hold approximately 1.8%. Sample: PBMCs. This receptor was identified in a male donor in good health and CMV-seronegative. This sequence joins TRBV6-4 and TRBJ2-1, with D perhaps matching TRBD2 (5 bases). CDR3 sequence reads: CASSTGSKQFF. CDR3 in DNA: TGTGCCAGCAGTACGGGGTCCAAGCAGTTCTTC.